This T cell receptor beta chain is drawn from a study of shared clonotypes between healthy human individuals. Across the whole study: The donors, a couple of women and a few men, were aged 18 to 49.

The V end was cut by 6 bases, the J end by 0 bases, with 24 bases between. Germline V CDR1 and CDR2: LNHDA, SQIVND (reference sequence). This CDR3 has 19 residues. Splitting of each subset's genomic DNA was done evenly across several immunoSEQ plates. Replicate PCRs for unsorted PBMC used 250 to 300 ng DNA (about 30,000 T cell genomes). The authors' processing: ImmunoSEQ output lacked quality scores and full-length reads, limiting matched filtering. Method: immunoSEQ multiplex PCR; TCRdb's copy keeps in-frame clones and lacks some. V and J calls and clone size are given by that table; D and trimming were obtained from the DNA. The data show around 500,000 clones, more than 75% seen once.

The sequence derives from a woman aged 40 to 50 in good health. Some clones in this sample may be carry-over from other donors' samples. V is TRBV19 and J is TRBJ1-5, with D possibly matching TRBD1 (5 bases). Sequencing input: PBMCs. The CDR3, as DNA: TGTGCCAGTAGCCATAGCTCTCCCCGTGGGGGTAATAGCAATCAGCCCCAGCATTTT. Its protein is CASSHSSPRGGNSNQPQHF.